The sample holds a few counts of the clone carrying this T cell receptor beta chain. What it binds is not known. After 5'RACE with constant-segment primers, TCR alpha and TCR beta cDNA libraries carrying sample barcodes and UMIs were obtained. From the 5' RACE reads, TCRdb called clonotypes with MiXCR, one entry per CDR3 protein. The data show almost 250,000 distinct CDR3 sequences, 15% to 17% seen once. This CDR3 region has 15 residues. V lost 4 bases to trimming and J lost 2 bases, with 12 bases between them. In germline, CDR1 is SGHDT, CDR2 YYEEEE. The record originates from a study of T-cell memory formation after mild COVID-19. Broader study findings: Clonal second-wave expansions that peaked on day 37 had unconfirmed SARS-CoV-2 specificity.

Material: PBMCs or a T cell subset sorted from them (not recorded which). The receptor's source is an adult woman who had mild COVID-19 (a few samples of this study predate the infection). Cell type and time point are not known. The rearrangement links TRBV5-6 to TRBJ2-2; D remains ambiguous. This CDR3 reads CASSRSTANTGELFF. DNA for the CDR3: TGTGCCAGCAGCCGTTCCACAGCTAACACCGGGGAGCTGTTTTTT. The variable domain in full, with the rest retrieved from reference TRBV5-6 and TRBJ2-2, is DAGVTQSPTHLIKTRGQQVTLRCSPKSGHDTVSWYQQALGQGPQFIFQYYEEEERQRGNFPDRFSGHQFPNYSSELNVNALLLGDSALYLCASSRSTANTGELFFGEGSRLTVL.